The next 10 T cell receptor beta chains were all read from a single sample in a study of PD-1 blockade in classical Hodgkin lymphoma. The time point denotes: newly diagnosed, previously untreated cHL patient sample. Purified CD4+ T cells were obtained from thawed PBMCs through magnetic negative selection. Libraries were prepared by immunoSEQ multiplex PCR; TCRdb keeps only in-frame clonotypes and omits some of them. The sample consists of about 25,000 clones, about 89% of them appearing once. Sample: CD4+ T cells from blood. Source of these receptors: a human donor with classical Hodgkin lymphoma.

The chain has TRBV28 and TRBJ2-7; D is possibly TRBD2 (5 bases). Trimming took 3 bases from V and 5 from J, leaving 17 bases between them. CDR3 length: 15 residues. Germline assignment: CDR1 MDHEN and CDR2 SYDVKM. The CDR3 DNA reads TGTGCCAGCAGTTTCAGATTGCCTACGCGGGACGAGCAGTACTTC. Its translation: CASSFRLPTRDEQYF.

This clone was detected only once. The rearrangement joins TRBV19 to TRBJ2-1, with a tentative D call TRBD1 (6 bases). The germline CDR1 and CDR2 sequences are LNHDA and SQIVND (reference sequence). Trimming pared 6 bases from V and 4 bases from J, leaving 19 bases between. The CDR3 runs 16 residues. The CDR3 is CASSLGGERPYNEQFF. CDR3 coding DNA: TGTGCCAGTAGCCTTGGGGGCGAGCGCCCGTACAATGAGCAGTTCTTC. Using reference TRBV19 and TRBJ2-1 for the parts outside the CDR3, the full variable domain is DGGITQSPKYLFRKEGQNVTLSCEQNLNHDAMYWYRQDPGQGLRLIYYSQIVNDFQKGDIAEGYSVSREKKESFPLTVTSAQKNPTAFYLCASSLGGERPYNEQFFGPGTRLTVL.

This clone was counted once. The gene calls are TRBV4-2 and TRBJ2-2, with unresolved D. V lost 0 bases to trimming and J lost 3 bases, with 8 bases between them. Germline assignment: CDR1 LGHNA and CDR2 YNFKEQ. This CDR3 region has 15 residues. CDR3 protein: CASSQDQPDTGELFF. CDR3 in DNA: TGTGCCAGCAGCCAAGACCAACCAGACACCGGGGAGCTGTTTTTT.

This chain's CDR3 is CASKAGTGVPGGYTF. The CDR3 nucleotides read TGTGCCAGCAAAGCCGGGACAGGGGTGCCTGGAGGCTACACCTTC. This chain links TRBV27 with TRBJ1-2, with 10 bases matching TRBD1. There are 15 residues in the CDR3. V was pared by 7 bases and J by 8 bases, with 13 bases of the junction left unmatched. The germline V gene encodes CDR1 MNHEY and CDR2 SMNVEV (reference sequence).

The chain is built from TRBV15 and TRBJ2-3; D not certain. CDR1 and CDR2 (germline): LNHNV, YYDKDF (reference sequence). V was shortened by 6 bases and J by 0 bases, with 10 bases between the two germline ends. The CDR3 is 14 residues long. The CDR3 is CATRGGSSTDTQYF. The CDR3 DNA is TGTGCCACCAGGGGCGGTTCTAGCACAGATACGCAGTATTTT.

V and J are TRBV11-2 and TRBJ1-1; no firm D call. The germline V gene encodes CDR1 SGHAT and CDR2 FQNNGV. Trimming removed 4 bases from V and 6 bases from J, with 18 bases in between. This CDR3 is 15 amino acids long. The CDR3 DNA follows: TGTGCCAGCAGCTCCCCCGTTGGTCTTCGCGCTGAAGCTTTCTTT. Residues: CASSSPVGLRAEAFF.

The chain is built from TRBV11-2 and TRBJ1-2; TRBD1 agrees at 7 bases. Per germline, CDR1 SGHAT and CDR2 FQNNGV. The CDR3 is 15 residues long. With 5 bases clipped from V and 0 bases from J, the junction kept 6 bases outside the gene matches. The CDR3 reads CASSTGQASNYGYTF. For the CDR3, the DNA is TGTGCCAGCAGCACTGGACAGGCGTCTAACTATGGCTACACCTTC.

This clone was counted a single time. The J gene is TRBJ2-5, the V gene TRBV5-4; D is uncertain. This CDR3 has 13 amino acids. Trimming shortened V by 0 bases and J by 7 bases, and 10 bases separated the two germline ends. Germline lookup yields CDR1 SGHNT and CDR2 YYREEE (reference sequence). The CDR3 DNA reads TGTGCCAGCAGCTTGGCCCCGCTAGGGACCCAGTACTTC. Its translation is CASSLAPLGTQYF.

This sequence joins TRBV9 and TRBJ1-2; tentatively, D is TRBD1 (5 bases). The CDR3 runs 13 residues. V was shortened by 6 bases and J by 2 bases, with 11 bases between the two germline ends. Germline values: CDR1 SGDLS, CDR2 YYNGEE. The CDR3 sequence: CASNRGRNYGYTF. The CDR3 coding sequence is TGTGCCAGCAATCGGGGGAGGAACTATGGCTACACCTTC.

This clone was counted between two and nine times. V gene TRBV28 combines with J gene TRBJ1-1, with a weak D call TRBD1 (6 bases). CDR1 and CDR2 from the germline V gene are MDHEN and SYDVKM. Trimming cost V 3 bases and J 1 base, with 18 bases left between them. The CDR3 runs 17 residues. Here the CDR3 DNA reads TGTGCCAGCAGTTTGGGGGGGGCAACATTAGCGAACACTGAAGCTTTCTTT. This codes for CASSLGGATLANTEAFF. Filled out from reference TRBV28 and TRBJ1-1, the complete variable domain reads DVKVTQSSRYLVKRTGEKVFLECVQDMDHENMFWYRQDPGLGLRLIYFSYDVKMKEKGDIPEGYSVSREKKERFSLILESASTNQTSMYLCASSLGGATLANTEAFFGQGTRLTVV.